Described below is a single T cell receptor beta chain sequence and its context. Its antigen is not known. The source of the sample is a study of shared clonotypes between healthy human individuals. Study-level results: Memory subsets had estimated richness that was generally smaller than that of naive subsets. Clonotypes shared by all four donors outscored non-shared clonotypes in generation probability.

For each subset, genomic DNA was distributed in equal portions over several immunoSEQ plates. Profiled with immunoSEQ multiplex PCR; TCRdb holds only in-frame clones, not every one. The table has 1.5 million to 2.5 million clones, roughly 95% seen once; the top ten hold more than 0.9%. Germline CDR1 is MNHEY and CDR2 is SMNVEV (reference sequence). After removal of 5 bases from V and 1 base from J, the junction contained 5 bases not matched to a gene. The CDR3 has 16 residues. Terminally differentiated effector memory CD45RA+ cells were left out of the naive CD8 fraction, which was CD45RO-negative and positively selected for CCR7.

The material sequenced was naive CD8+ T cells sorted from blood. The V gene is TRBV27, the J gene TRBJ2-3; 11 bases are a match to TRBD2. This TCR came from a man aged 18-30 years in good health. CDR3 sequence: CASSLVAGGGTDTQYF. DNA of the CDR3: TGTGCCAGCAGTCTCGTAGCGGGAGGGGGCACAGATACGCAGTATTTT.